The 26 T cell receptor beta chains presented below share a single source sample, sequenced in a study of CD8 T cells in ankylosing spondylitis. MiXCR, run by TCRdb on the 5' RACE reads, gives a single entry per CDR3 protein. The table shows tens of thousands of distinct CDR3 sequences, with 9.5% to 11% occurring only once. Sequencing input: blood, either unsorted or a sorted T cell fraction (not recorded which). Source of these receptors: a male donor with ankylosing spondylitis or in good health (not recorded which).

This clonotype occurred many times. V and J are TRBV5-6 and TRBJ2-1; D is ambiguous. The length of the CDR3 is 15 residues. Looked up from germline, CDR1 is SGHDT and CDR2 is YYEEEE. V dropped 5 bases and J dropped 0 bases, with 12 bases sitting between them. In DNA, the CDR3 is TGTGCCAGCAGTCTAGACACCCGCTCCTACAATGAGCAGTTCTTC. This gives the protein CASSLDTRSYNEQFF. Looking up the rest from reference TRBV5-6 and TRBJ2-1 gives the full variable domain: DAGVTQSPTHLIKTRGQQVTLRCSPKSGHDTVSWYQQALGQGPQFIFQYYEEEERQRGNFPDRFSGHQFPNYSSELNVNALLLGDSALYLCASSLDTRSYNEQFFGPGTRLTVL.

This clonotype was counted a few times. The V gene is TRBV5-1, the J gene TRBJ2-7; D is perhaps TRBD2 (5 bases). Trimming took 0 bases from V and 3 from J, leaving 7 bases between them. Germline values: CDR1 SGHRS, CDR2 YFSETQ. The CDR3 has 13 amino acids. CDR3 in amino acids: CASSLVAGYEQYF. The CDR3 bases are TGCGCCAGCAGCTTGGTGGCGGGCTACGAGCAGTACTTC.

This clonotype was counted many times. This chain links TRBV5-1 with TRBJ1-1, with D maybe TRBD1 (5 bases). This CDR3 has 15 residues. V lost 4 bases, J lost 1 base, and 14 bases lay in between. Germline loops: CDR1 SGHRS, CDR2 YFSETQ. The CDR3 DNA sequence: TGCGCCAGCAGCCCTGGGGCAACTTCGAACACTGAAGCTTTCTTT. Translated: CASSPGATSNTEAFF.

This clonotype was detected many times. CDR3 sequence (DNA): TGTGCCAGCAGTTCCTCCGGGACAGGCTCCGAGCAGTACTTC. Translated: CASSSSGTGSEQYF. V is TRBV27 and J is TRBJ2-7, with 8 bases lining up with TRBD1. Per the germline V gene, CDR1 is MNHEY and CDR2 is SMNVEV (reference sequence). CDR3 length equals 14 residues. With 4 bases clipped from V and 6 bases from J, the junction kept 8 bases outside the gene matches.

This clonotype was seen ten or more times. The chain carries TRBV7-9 and TRBJ1-1, with D perhaps TRBD1 (5 bases). Germline-derived CDR1 and CDR2 are SEHNR and FQNEAQ (reference sequence). Between the trimmed V and J ends, which lost 5 bases and 1 base, there was a span of 8 bases. The CDR3 length is 13 residues. CDR3 in DNA: TGTGCCAGCAGCCCCCAGGGGAACACTGAAGCTTTCTTT. It specifies CASSPQGNTEAFF.

This clonotype was seen only a few times. The V call is TRBV28, the J call TRBJ2-1; D may be TRBD1 (5 bases). Germline V gives CDR1 MDHEN, CDR2 SYDVKM. The germline V and J ends were trimmed by 6 bases and 11 bases, with 14 bases remaining between them. The CDR3 sequence is 12 residues long. The CDR3 spells CASSAPTVQQFF. Written as DNA, the CDR3 is TGTGCCAGCAGCGCCCCGACAGTGCAGCAGTTCTTC.

This clonotype was seen many times. The chain carries TRBV24-1 and TRBJ2-1, with TRBD1 as a possible D gene (6 bases). The V gene's germline CDR1 is KGHDR and CDR2 SFDVKD. The CDR3 covers 14 residues. Trimming pared 6 bases from V and 5 bases from J, leaving 13 bases between. The CDR3, as DNA: TGTGCCACCAGTCTCAGGGGTACGAACAATGAGCAGTTCTTC. This gives the protein CATSLRGTNNEQFF.

This clonotype showed up many times. This rearrangement joins TRBV11-3 to TRBJ2-5; 11 bases match TRBD2. Germline CDR1 reads SGHNT; CDR2 reads YENEEA. The CDR3 consists of 18 residues. V was clipped by 1 base and J by 0 bases; unmatched bases: 7. In DNA form, the CDR3 reads TGTGCCAGCAGCTTAGTGGCTAGCGGGGGGCCCAACCAAGAGACCCAGTACTTC. This translates into CASSLVASGGPNQETQYF.

This clonotype came up many times. V gene TRBV3-1 combines with J gene TRBJ2-7, with 8 bases aligning to TRBD2. The V and J ends lost 2 bases and 6 bases, in that order; junction bases with no gene match: 9. Germline lookup yields CDR1 LGHDT and CDR2 YNNKEL (reference sequence). The CDR3 consists of 15 residues. The DNA of the CDR3 is TGTGCCAGCAGCCAAATTCTACGGGGGGGCCTCGAGCAGTACTTC. Protein product: CASSQILRGGLEQYF.

In this sample, this clonotype turned up many times. This chain links TRBV3-1 with TRBJ1-2; D is unclear. The germline V gene has CDR1 LGHDT and CDR2 YNNKEL (reference sequence). Trimming took off 2 bases at V and 2 bases at J, with 6 bases between the two ends. The CDR3 length is 13 residues. The CDR3 loop is CASSQQENYGYTF. CDR3 nucleotides: TGTGCCAGCAGCCAACAAGAGAACTATGGCTACACCTTC.

A few counts support this clonotype. This sequence joins TRBV29-1 and TRBJ2-1, with 8 bases matching TRBD1. This CDR3 has 14 amino acids. V lost 8 bases, J lost 7 bases, and 13 bases stayed unmatched. Germline-derived CDR1 and CDR2 are SQVTM and ANQGSEA. Here the CDR3 DNA reads TGCAGCCTCAAACCGCAGGGGGCTGGGAATGAGCAGTTCTTC. This translates into CSLKPQGAGNEQFF.

This clonotype was recorded at least ten times. The genes are TRBV5-1 and TRBJ2-3, with 7 bases identical to TRBD2. The CDR3 length is 15 residues. Trimming at V came to 5 bases and at J to 6 bases, leaving 12 bases not matched to a gene. The V gene's germline CDR1 is SGHRS and CDR2 YFSETQ. CDR3 DNA: TGCGCCAGCAGTTTTACTAGCGATGTCGGTGATACGCAGTATTTT. Translated, it gives CASSFTSDVGDTQYF.

V is TRBV6-6 and J is TRBJ2-5; maybe TRBD2 (6 bases). This CDR3 is 13 amino acids long. Germline CDR1 is MNHNY and CDR2 is SVGAGI (reference sequence). V was trimmed by 6 bases and J by 4 bases, leaving 12 bases between them. The CDR3 nucleotides are TGTGCCAGCAGATTCCGGGACTTAGAGACCCAGTACTTC. Amino acid sequence: CASRFRDLETQYF.

The table lists this clonotype with many counts. The chain employs TRBV28 and TRBJ2-5, with a weak D call TRBD2 (6 bases). From germline, CDR1 is MDHEN and CDR2 SYDVKM. The CDR3 totals 14 residues. Trimming shortened V by 3 bases and J by 7 bases, and 15 bases separated the two germline ends. This CDR3 is CASSFPGGTRTQYF. Written as DNA, the CDR3 is TGTGCCAGCAGTTTCCCTGGGGGGACGAGGACCCAGTACTTC.

Many counts were recorded for this clonotype. A junction end diverges from the germline sequence, so it may reflect a read error. The rearrangement links TRBV5-1 to TRBJ2-3; 8 bases match TRBD2. The CDR3 loop spans 16 amino acids. Germline loops: CDR1 SGHRS, CDR2 YFSETQ. The CDR3: CASSLKTSGSTDAQYF. The CDR3, as DNA: TGCGCCAGCAGCTTGAAAACTAGCGGAAGCACAGATGCGCAGTATTTT. Complete variable domain (other parts from reference TRBV5-1 and TRBJ2-3): KAGVTQTPRYLIKTRGQQVTLSCSPISGHRSVSWYQQTPGQGLQFLFEYFSETQRNKGNFPGRFSGRQFSNSRSEMNVSTLELGDSALYLCASSLKTSGSTDAQYFGPGTRLTVL.

This clonotype was observed many times. V gene TRBV18 combines with J gene TRBJ1-1; D not certain. This CDR3 region has 13 residues. Germline V CDR1 and CDR2: KGHSH, LQKENI. The V gene lost 3 bases and the J gene lost 3 bases, with 8 bases spanning the gap. CDR3 in DNA: TGTGCCAGCTCACCGATTGTTGACACTGAAGCTTTCTTT. Translated, it gives CASSPIVDTEAFF.

This clonotype is medium-sized. The V gene is TRBV5-1, the J gene TRBJ1-1; D remains unclear. The CDR3 loop spans 13 amino acids. Looked up from germline, CDR1 is SGHRS and CDR2 is YFSETQ. V shed 0 bases and J shed 0 bases, with 3 bases lying between them. The chain's CDR3 is CASSLGMNTEAFF. The CDR3 region has the DNA TGCGCCAGCAGCTTGGGAATGAACACTGAAGCTTTCTTT.

This clonotype was seen repeatedly, ten times or more. The chain combines TRBV20-1 with TRBJ1-5, with D perhaps TRBD1 (6 bases). Germline V CDR1 and CDR2: DFQATT, SNEGSKA (reference sequence). Trimming shortened V by 5 bases and J by 0 bases, and 14 bases separated the two germline ends. The CDR3 extends over 15 amino acids. CDR3 loop: CSALLRTVSNQPQHF. The CDR3 DNA reads as TGCAGTGCTCTACTAAGGACAGTTAGCAATCAGCCCCAGCATTTT.

This clonotype appeared many times. The chain uses TRBV9 and TRBJ1-2; D may be TRBD1 (5 bases). The CDR3 loop spans 13 amino acids. The ends were cut back, 1 base at V and 7 bases at J, with 11 bases in the middle. Germline V CDR1 and CDR2: SGDLS, YYNGEE. CDR3 DNA: TGTGCCAGCAGCGTATCTGGGGGTGGTGGCTACACCTTC. Translating gives CASSVSGGGGYTF.

Of note for this clonotype: A read error may be the cause here, since a much bigger clone is one base away. The chain has TRBV7-2 and TRBJ2-4; unclear D gene. The CDR3 runs 15 residues. Germline lookup yields CDR1 SGHTA and CDR2 FQGNSA. This CDR3 reads CAGSYDTLAKNIQYF. The CDR3 DNA reads TGTGCCGGCAGCTACGACACGCTAGCCAAAAACATTCAGTACTTC.

This clonotype was counted ten times or more. CDR3 protein: CSVVEGVQETQYF. The CDR3 DNA is TGCAGCGTTGTGGAAGGGGTCCAAGAGACCCAGTACTTC. V is TRBV29-1 and J is TRBJ2-5; a possible D gene is TRBD1 (5 bases). CDR3 size: 13 residues. Germline V gene data show CDR1 as SQVTM and CDR2 as ANQGSEA. Trimming shortened V by 4 bases and J by 1 base, and 10 bases separated the two germline ends.

This clonotype was detected many times. The chain is built from TRBV24-1 and TRBJ2-2, with D perhaps matching TRBD1 (5 bases). The germline CDR1 and CDR2 sequences are KGHDR and SFDVKD. Trimming stripped 3 bases from V and 4 bases from J, with 14 bases between. The CDR3 is 16 amino acids. The CDR3 DNA reads as TGTGCCACCAGTGATCTTGGGCAGGGCGTCACCGGGGAGCTGTTTTTT. Translating gives CATSDLGQGVTGELFF.

The sample holds many counts of this clonotype. The chain uses TRBV20-1 and TRBJ2-1; TRBD2 matches 8 bases. V lost 1 base, J lost 9 bases, and 11 bases stayed unmatched. This CDR3 has 15 amino acids. CDR1 is DFQATT and CDR2 is SNEGSKA in the germline V gene (reference sequence). The CDR3, as DNA: TGCAGTGCTAGAGGAGGCCAGCGGGGGTATGGTGAGCAGTTCTTC. This sequence encodes CSARGGQRGYGEQFF.

The rearrangement joins TRBV5-1 to TRBJ1-6; the D is unclear. This CDR3 comprises 14 residues. V gave up 0 bases and J gave up 5 bases, with 6 bases separating them. The germline CDR1 and CDR2 sequences are SGHRS and YFSETQ. The CDR3: CASSLDGNNSPLHF. Written as DNA, the CDR3 is TGCGCCAGCAGCTTGGACGGGAATAATTCACCCCTCCACTTT.

In this sample, this clonotype turned up many times. The chain uses TRBV29-1 and TRBJ2-3, with D tentatively TRBD1 (6 bases). Germline lookup yields CDR1 SQVTM and CDR2 ANQGSEA. The CDR3 sequence is 14 residues long. The ends were cut back, 5 bases at V and 0 bases at J, with 12 bases in the middle. The CDR3 sequence: CSVYRAFSTDTQYF. The CDR3 DNA follows: TGCAGCGTTTACAGGGCCTTTAGCACAGATACGCAGTATTTT.

This clonotype has at least ten counts. This chain links TRBV25-1 with TRBJ1-2; 7 bases are a match to TRBD1. CDR3 length equals 15 residues. The V and J ends lost 6 bases and 7 bases, in that order; junction bases with no gene match: 14. Germline V CDR1 and CDR2: MGHDK, SYGVNS. The CDR3 protein is CASRASAETGSGYTF. As DNA, the CDR3 is TGTGCCAGCAGGGCCAGTGCAGAGACAGGGTCTGGCTACACCTTC.